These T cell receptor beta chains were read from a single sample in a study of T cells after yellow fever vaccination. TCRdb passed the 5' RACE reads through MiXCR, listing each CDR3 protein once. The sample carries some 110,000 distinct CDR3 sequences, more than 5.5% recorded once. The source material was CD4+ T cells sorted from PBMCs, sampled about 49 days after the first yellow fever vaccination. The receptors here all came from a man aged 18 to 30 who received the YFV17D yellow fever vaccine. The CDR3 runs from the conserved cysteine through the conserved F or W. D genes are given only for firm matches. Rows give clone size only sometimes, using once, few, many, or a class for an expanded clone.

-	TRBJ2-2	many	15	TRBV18	CASSPPARPGGELFF	TGTGCCAGCTCACCACCGGCCAGACCCGGAGGGGAGCTGTTTTTT
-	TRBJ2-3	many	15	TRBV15	CATSRVSGNTDTQYF	TGTGCCACCAGCAGAGTTAGCGGTAACACAGATACGCAGTATTTT
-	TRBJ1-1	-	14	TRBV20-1	CSAPGPAMNTEAFF	TGCAGTGCCCCTGGACCCGCCATGAACACTGAAGCTTTCTTT
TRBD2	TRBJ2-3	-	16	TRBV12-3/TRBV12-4	CDSSLAGGGGPDTQYF	TGTGACAGCAGTTTAGCGGGCGGGGGGGGCCCAGATACGCAGTATTTT
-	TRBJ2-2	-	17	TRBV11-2	CASSLEPGRIIFGELFF	TGTGCCAGCAGCTTAGAACCAGGGCGGATCATATTCGGGGAGCTGTTTTTT
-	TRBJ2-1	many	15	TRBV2	CASSSGPPPNNEQFF	TGTGCCAGCAGTAGCGGGCCCCCCCCCAACAATGAGCAGTTCTTC
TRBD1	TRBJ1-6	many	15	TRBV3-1	CASRARFNRGSPLHF	TGTGCCAGCAGGGCAAGATTTAACAGGGGGTCACCCCTCCACTTT
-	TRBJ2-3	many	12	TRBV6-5	CASSTPGDTQYF	TGTGCCAGCAGCACCCCGGGAGATACGCAGTATTTT
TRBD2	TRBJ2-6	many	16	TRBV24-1	CATSDSGGFGANVLTF	TGTGCCACCAGTGATTCCGGGGGGTTCGGGGCCAACGTCCTGACTTTC
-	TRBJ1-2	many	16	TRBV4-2	CASSQVGARVNYGYTF	TGTGCCAGCAGCCAAGTTGGGGCGCGGGTTAACTATGGCTACACCTTC
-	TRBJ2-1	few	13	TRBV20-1	CSAQGGGNNEQFF	TGCAGTGCACAGGGAGGAGGGAACAATGAGCAGTTCTTC
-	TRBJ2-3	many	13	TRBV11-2	CASSLDSADTQYF	TGTGCCAGCAGCTTAGATAGCGCAGATACGCAGTATTTT
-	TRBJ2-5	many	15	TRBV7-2	CASSLPPAPLGTQYF	TGTGCCAGCAGTCTGCCCCCAGCCCCGCTAGGGACCCAGTACTTC
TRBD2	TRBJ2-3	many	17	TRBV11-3	CASSLGTSGGPADTQYF	TGTGCCAGCAGCCTCGGGACTAGCGGGGGGCCCGCAGATACGCAGTATTTT
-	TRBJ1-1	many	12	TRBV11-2	CASSLEDLKAFF	TGTGCCAGCAGCTTAGAAGATCTCAAAGCTTTCTTT
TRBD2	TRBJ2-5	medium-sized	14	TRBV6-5	CASSQSSGQETQYF	TGTGCCAGCAGTCAGTCTAGCGGCCAAGAGACCCAGTACTTC
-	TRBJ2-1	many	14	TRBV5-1	CASSSGGRDNEQFF	TGCGCCAGCAGCTCGGGGGGCCGTGACAATGAGCAGTTCTTC
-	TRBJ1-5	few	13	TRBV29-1	CSVVSGGNQPQHF	TGCAGCGTTGTCTCTGGAGGCAATCAGCCCCAGCATTTT
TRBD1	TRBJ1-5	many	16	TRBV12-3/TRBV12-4	CASSPGTGFGNQPQHF	TGTGCCAGCAGTCCCGGGACAGGGTTTGGCAATCAGCCCCAGCATTTT
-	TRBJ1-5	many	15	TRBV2	CASSEGELGNQPQHF	TGTGCCAGCAGTGAAGGGGAGTTGGGCAATCAGCCCCAGCATTTT
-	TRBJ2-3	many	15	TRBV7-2	CASRPTAAGANTQYF	TGTGCCAGCAGACCCACAGCGGCAGGGGCAAATACGCAGTATTTT
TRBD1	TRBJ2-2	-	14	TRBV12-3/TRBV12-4	CASSLFGDRWELFF	TGTGCCAGCAGTTTGTTCGGGGACAGGTGGGAGCTGTTTTTT
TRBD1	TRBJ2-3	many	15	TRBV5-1	CASGRQGTRTDTQYF	TGCGCCAGCGGTCGACAGGGAACCCGCACAGATACGCAGTATTTT
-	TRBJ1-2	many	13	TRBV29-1	CSVEGAAPKTGTF	TGCAGCGTTGAGGGGGCGGCACCAAAGACTGGCACCTTC
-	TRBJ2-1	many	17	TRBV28	CASSIPHGADVNNEQFF	TGTGCCAGCAGTATCCCTCATGGAGCGGACGTTAACAATGAGCAGTTCTTC
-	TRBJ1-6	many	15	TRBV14	CASSQSFTPNSPLHF	TGTGCCAGCAGCCAGTCTTTCACCCCCAATTCACCCCTCCACTTT
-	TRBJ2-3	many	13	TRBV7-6	CASSLGRLDTQYF	TGTGCCAGCAGCTTAGGCCGTCTAGATACGCAGTATTTT
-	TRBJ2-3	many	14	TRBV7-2	CASSLSGSADTQYF	TGTGCCAGCAGCTTGTCAGGGAGCGCAGATACGCAGTATTTT
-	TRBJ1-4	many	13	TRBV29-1	CSVAGPTNEKLFF	TGCAGCGTGGCAGGGCCGACTAATGAAAAACTGTTTTTT
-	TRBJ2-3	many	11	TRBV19	CASSTADTQYF	TGTGCCAGTAGTACCGCAGATACGCAGTATTTT
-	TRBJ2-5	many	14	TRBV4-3	CASSPTGTGETQYF	TGCGCCAGCAGCCCCACGGGGACGGGAGAGACCCAGTACTTC
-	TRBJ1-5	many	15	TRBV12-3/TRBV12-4	CASSTVTSRNQPQHF	TGTGCCAGCAGTACGGTCACATCCCGGAATCAGCCCCAGCATTTT
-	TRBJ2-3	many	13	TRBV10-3	CAITDVRTDTQYF	TGTGCCATCACAGACGTGCGCACAGATACGCAGTATTTT
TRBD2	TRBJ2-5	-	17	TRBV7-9	CASSLEMETSGSETQYF	TGTGCCAGCAGCTTAGAGATGGAGACTAGCGGGTCGGAGACCCAGTACTTC
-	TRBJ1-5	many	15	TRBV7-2	CASSLDWASNQPQHF	TGTGCCAGCAGCTTAGATTGGGCCTCCAATCAGCCCCAGCATTTT
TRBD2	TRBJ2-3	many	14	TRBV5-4	CASSRGGRGDTQYF	TGTGCCAGCAGCCGCGGGGGGCGGGGAGATACGCAGTATTTT
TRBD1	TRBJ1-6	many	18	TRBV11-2	CASSPPGQGAFGNSPLHF	TGTGCCAGCAGTCCCCCGGGACAGGGGGCATTTGGTAATTCACCCCTCCACTTT
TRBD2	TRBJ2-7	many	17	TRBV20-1	CSAGPPPGTSGTYEQYF	TGCAGTGCCGGCCCCCCCCCAGGGACTAGCGGTACCTACGAGCAGTACTTC
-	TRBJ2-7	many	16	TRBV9	CASSVADVRDAYEQYF	TGTGCCAGCAGCGTAGCCGACGTCCGGGACGCCTACGAGCAGTACTTC